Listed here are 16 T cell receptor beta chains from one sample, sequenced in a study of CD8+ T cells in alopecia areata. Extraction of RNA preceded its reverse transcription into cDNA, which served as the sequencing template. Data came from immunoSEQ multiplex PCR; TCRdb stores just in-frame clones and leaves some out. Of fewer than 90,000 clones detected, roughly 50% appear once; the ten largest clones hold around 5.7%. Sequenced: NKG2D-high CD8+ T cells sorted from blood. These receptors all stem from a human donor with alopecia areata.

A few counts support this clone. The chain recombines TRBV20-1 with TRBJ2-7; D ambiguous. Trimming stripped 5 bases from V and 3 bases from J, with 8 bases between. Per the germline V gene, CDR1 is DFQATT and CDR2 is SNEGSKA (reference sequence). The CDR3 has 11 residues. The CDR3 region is CSAEDRYEQYF. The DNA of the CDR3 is TGCAGTGCTGAAGACCGCTACGAGCAGTACTTC.

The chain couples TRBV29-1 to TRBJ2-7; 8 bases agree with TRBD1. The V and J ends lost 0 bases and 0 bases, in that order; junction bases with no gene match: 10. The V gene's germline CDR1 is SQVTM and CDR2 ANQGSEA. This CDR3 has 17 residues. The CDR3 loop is CSVEDPRGQRGSYEQYF. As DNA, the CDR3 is TGCAGCGTTGAAGATCCCAGGGGGCAGCGTGGCTCCTACGAGCAGTACTTC.

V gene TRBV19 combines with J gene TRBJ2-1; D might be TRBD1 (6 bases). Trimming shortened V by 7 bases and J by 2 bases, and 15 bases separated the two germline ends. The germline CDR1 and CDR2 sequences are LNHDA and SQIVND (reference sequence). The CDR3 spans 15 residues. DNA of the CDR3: TGTGCCAGTAAGACCCGGGACACAGCCTACAATGAGCAGTTCTTC. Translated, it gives CASKTRDTAYNEQFF.

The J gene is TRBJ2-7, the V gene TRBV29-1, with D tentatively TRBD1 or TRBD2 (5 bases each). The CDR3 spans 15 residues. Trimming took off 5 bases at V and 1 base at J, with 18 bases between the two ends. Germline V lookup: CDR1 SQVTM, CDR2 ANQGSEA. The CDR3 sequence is CSVLDRWGKSYEQYF. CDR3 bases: TGCAGCGTTTTGGACCGGTGGGGGAAATCCTACGAGCAGTACTTC.

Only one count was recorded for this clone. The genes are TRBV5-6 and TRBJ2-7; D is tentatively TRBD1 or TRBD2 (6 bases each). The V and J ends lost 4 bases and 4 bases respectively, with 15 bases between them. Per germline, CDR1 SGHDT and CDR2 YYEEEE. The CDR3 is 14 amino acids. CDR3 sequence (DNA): TGTGCCAGCAGCCTGGGGGGCGGACCTTACGAGCAGTACTTC. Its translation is CASSLGGGPYEQYF.

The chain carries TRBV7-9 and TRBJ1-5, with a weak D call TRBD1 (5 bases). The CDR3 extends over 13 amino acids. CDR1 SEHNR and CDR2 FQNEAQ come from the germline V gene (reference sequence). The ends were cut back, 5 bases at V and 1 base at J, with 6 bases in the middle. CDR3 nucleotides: TGTGCCAGCAGCCAGGGCAGCAATCAGCCCCAGCATTTT. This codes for CASSQGSNQPQHF.

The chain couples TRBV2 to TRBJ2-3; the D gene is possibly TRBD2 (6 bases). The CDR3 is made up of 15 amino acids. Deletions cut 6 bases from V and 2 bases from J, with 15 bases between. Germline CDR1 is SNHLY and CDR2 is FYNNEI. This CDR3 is CASRGSGMTTDTQYF. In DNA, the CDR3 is TGTGCCAGCAGAGGTAGCGGTATGACCACAGATACGCAGTATTTT.

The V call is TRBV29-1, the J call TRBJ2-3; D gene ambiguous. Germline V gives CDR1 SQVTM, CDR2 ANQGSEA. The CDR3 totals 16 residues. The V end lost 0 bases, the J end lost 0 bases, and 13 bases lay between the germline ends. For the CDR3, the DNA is TGCAGCGTTGAAGACCCCCTGAGAGACAGCACAGATACGCAGTATTTT. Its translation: CSVEDPLRDSTDTQYF.

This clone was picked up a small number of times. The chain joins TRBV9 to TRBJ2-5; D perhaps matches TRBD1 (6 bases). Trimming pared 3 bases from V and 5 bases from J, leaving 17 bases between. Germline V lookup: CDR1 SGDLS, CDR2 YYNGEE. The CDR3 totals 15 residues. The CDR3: CASSATGTVVETQYF. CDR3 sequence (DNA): TGTGCCAGCAGCGCCACAGGGACGGTCGTGGAGACCCAGTACTTC.

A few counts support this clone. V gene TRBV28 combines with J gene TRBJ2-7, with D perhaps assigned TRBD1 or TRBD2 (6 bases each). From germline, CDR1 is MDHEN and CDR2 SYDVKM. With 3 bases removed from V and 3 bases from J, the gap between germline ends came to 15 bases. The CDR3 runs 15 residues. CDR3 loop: CASSLRSGEVYEQYF. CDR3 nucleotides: TGTGCCAGCAGTTTGAGGTCAGGGGAGGTCTACGAGCAGTACTTC. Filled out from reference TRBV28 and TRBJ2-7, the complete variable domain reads DVKVTQSSRYLVKRTGEKVFLECVQDMDHENMFWYRQDPGLGLRLIYFSYDVKMKEKGDIPEGYSVSREKKERFSLILESASTNQTSMYLCASSLRSGEVYEQYFGPGTRLTVT.

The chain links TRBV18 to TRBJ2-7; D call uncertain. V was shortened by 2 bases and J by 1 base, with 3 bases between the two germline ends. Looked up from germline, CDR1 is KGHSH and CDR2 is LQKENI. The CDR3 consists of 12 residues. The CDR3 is CASSPGSYEQYF. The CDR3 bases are TGTGCCAGCTCACCAGGATCCTACGAGCAGTACTTC.

In nucleotides, the CDR3 is TGCAGCGTTGAATCAGGTGGACCCGGGGAGCTGTTTTTT. It encodes CSVESGGPGELFF. The chain recombines TRBV29-1 with TRBJ2-2, with D uncertain. The germline gives CDR1 SQVTM, CDR2 ANQGSEA. The length of the CDR3 is 13 residues. The V gene lost 2 bases and the J gene lost 6 bases, with 10 bases spanning the gap.

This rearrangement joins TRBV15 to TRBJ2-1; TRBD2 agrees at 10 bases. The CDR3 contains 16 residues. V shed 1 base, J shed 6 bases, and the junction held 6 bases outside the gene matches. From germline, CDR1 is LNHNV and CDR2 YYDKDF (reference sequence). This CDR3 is CATSRGGSGGFNEQFF. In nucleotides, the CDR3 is TGTGCCACCAGCAGAGGAGGTAGCGGGGGGTTCAATGAGCAGTTCTTC.

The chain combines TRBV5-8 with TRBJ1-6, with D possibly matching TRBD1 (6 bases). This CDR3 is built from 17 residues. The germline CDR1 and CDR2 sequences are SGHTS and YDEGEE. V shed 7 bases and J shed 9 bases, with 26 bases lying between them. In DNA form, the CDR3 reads TGTGCCAGCCTGGCCCCGGCGGTTGCTACAGGGAGTTCACCCCTCCACTTT. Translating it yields CASLAPAVATGSSPLHF. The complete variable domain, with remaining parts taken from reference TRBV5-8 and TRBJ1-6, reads EAGVTQSPTHLIKTRGQQATLRCSPISGHTSVYWYQQALGLGLQFLLWYDEGEERNRGNFPPRFSGRQFPNYSSELNVNALELEDSALYLCASLAPAVATGSSPLHFGNGTRLTVT.

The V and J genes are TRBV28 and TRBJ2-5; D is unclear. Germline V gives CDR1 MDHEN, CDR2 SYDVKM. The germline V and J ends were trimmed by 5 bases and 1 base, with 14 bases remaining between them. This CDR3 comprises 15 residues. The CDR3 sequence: CASSPHPGGQETQYF. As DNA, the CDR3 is TGTGCCAGCAGTCCACATCCCGGCGGCCAAGAGACCCAGTACTTC.

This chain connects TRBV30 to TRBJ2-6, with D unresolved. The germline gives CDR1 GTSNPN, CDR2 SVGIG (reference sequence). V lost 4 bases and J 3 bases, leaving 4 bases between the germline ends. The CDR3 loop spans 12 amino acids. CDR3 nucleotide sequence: TGTGCCTGGACTCTTGGGGCCAACGTCCTGACTTTC. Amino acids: CAWTLGANVLTF.